One and the same sample provided the 17 T cell receptor beta chains below, sequenced in a study of blood T cell repertoires in COVID-19. Assay used: immunoSEQ multiplex PCR; TCRdb lists only in-frame clones, some missing. In the table there are 70,000 or so clones, around 85% of which are singletons. Sequenced material: peripheral blood. These receptors were collected from a woman older than 75 with active or convalescent COVID-19.

The gene calls are TRBV5-8 and TRBJ1-6; the D gene is possibly TRBD1 (5 bases). The CDR3 covers 14 residues. The V gene's germline CDR1 is SGHTS and CDR2 YDEGEE. Trimming removed 0 bases from V and 10 bases from J, with 11 bases in between. The CDR3 reads CASSLAWGRSPLHF. The CDR3 nucleotides are TGTGCCAGCAGCTTGGCGTGGGGCAGATCACCCCTCCACTTT.

This clone has a single count. This sequence joins TRBV6-6 and TRBJ1-4; D ambiguous. CDR3 length: 13 amino acids. Trimming shortened V by 3 bases and J by 7 bases, and 9 bases separated the two germline ends. The germline V gene encodes CDR1 MNHNY and CDR2 SVGAGI (reference sequence). The CDR3 sequence: CASSYSQVEKLFF. In DNA form, the CDR3 reads TGTGCCAGCAGTTATTCGCAGGTTGAAAAACTGTTTTTT.

This sequence joins TRBV27 and TRBJ1-5; possible D gene TRBD1, 6 bases. V lost 4 bases, J lost 5 bases, and 12 bases lay in between. Germline V gene lookup returns CDR1 MNHEY and CDR2 SMNVEV (reference sequence). CDR3 size: 14 residues. The CDR3 DNA sequence: TGTGCCAGCAGTTCCCAGGGGACGGATCAGCCCCAGCATTTT. The encoded protein is CASSSQGTDQPQHF.

This rearrangement joins TRBV21-1 to TRBJ2-5; TRBD2 was called by the table and not checked on the DNA. TRBV21-1 counts as a pseudogene. This CDR3 is 16 amino acids long. The CDR3: CASSILRGGRVGTQYF. The CDR3, as DNA: TGTGCCAGCAGCATTCTACGGGGGGGCCGGGTCGGGACCCAGTACTTC.

The rearrangement links TRBV2 to TRBJ1-1; 12 bases line up with TRBD1. Germline CDR1 is SNHLY and CDR2 is FYNNEI. V dropped 6 bases and J dropped 4; count of bases not matched to a gene: 6. The CDR3 is 15 amino acids. This chain's CDR3 is CASSPGQGARTEAFF. The CDR3 DNA reads TGTGCCAGCAGCCCGGGACAGGGGGCGCGCACTGAAGCTTTCTTT.

The genes are TRBV7-2 and TRBJ1-1; possible D gene TRBD1, 5 bases. The CDR3 runs to 14 residues. From germline, CDR1 is SGHTA and CDR2 FQGNSA. Trimming pared 5 bases from V and 3 bases from J, leaving 13 bases between. The CDR3 sequence: CASSVQEIYTEAFF. CDR3 DNA sequence: TGTGCCAGCAGCGTACAGGAAATTTACACTGAAGCTTTCTTT.

The table lists this clone with a few counts. The rearrangement joins TRBV2 to TRBJ2-2; D unclear. Germline loops: CDR1 SNHLY, CDR2 FYNNEI. Trimming left V 6 bases short and J 0 bases short, with 14 bases between. The CDR3 runs to 16 residues. CDR3 sequence reads: CASSETRSANTGELFF. In nucleotides, the CDR3 is TGTGCCAGCAGCGAAACCAGAAGCGCGAACACCGGGGAGCTGTTTTTT. Looking up the rest from reference TRBV2 and TRBJ2-2 gives the full variable domain: EPEVTQTPSHQVTQMGQEVILRCVPISNHLYFYWYRQILGQKVEFLVSFYNNEISEKSEIFDDQFSVERPDGSNFTLKIRSTKLEDSAMYFCASSETRSANTGELFFGEGSRLTVL.

This chain links TRBV2 with TRBJ1-4; D possibly corresponds to TRBD1 (5 bases). Germline lookup yields CDR1 SNHLY and CDR2 FYNNEI. There are 17 residues in the CDR3. V was trimmed by 5 bases and J by 2 bases, leaving 18 bases between them. CDR3 sequence (DNA): TGTGCCAGCAGTCGAAGACAGCTTATTCCTACTAATGAAAAACTGTTTTTT. Its translation: CASSRRQLIPTNEKLFF.

The V gene is TRBV12-5, the J gene TRBJ2-1; 8 bases agree with TRBD2. Germline lookup yields CDR1 LGHNT and CDR2 FRNRAP. The CDR3 runs to 16 residues. V lost 5 bases to trimming and J lost 12 bases; unmatched junction nucleotides: 18. CDR3 amino acids: CASGQELAVLLGGQFF. DNA for the CDR3: TGTGCTAGTGGTCAGGAACTAGCGGTTCTCCTAGGGGGGCAGTTCTTC.

The sample holds a few counts of this clone. The rearrangement uses TRBV2 and TRBJ1-3; possible D gene TRBD1, 6 bases. CDR3 length: 13 residues. V was trimmed by 7 bases and J by 6 bases, leaving 13 bases between them. Germline assignment: CDR1 SNHLY and CDR2 FYNNEI. CDR3 nucleotides: TGTGCCAGCACTGTCACAGGGCTAAACACCATATATTTT. Protein: CASTVTGLNTIYF.

The chain carries TRBV7-2 and TRBJ2-7; no firm D call. The CDR3 has 14 amino acids. The V end lost 5 bases, the J end lost 1 base, and 12 bases lay between the germline ends. Germline CDR1 SGHTA, CDR2 FQGNSA. CDR3 sequence: CASSRATRSYEQYF. The CDR3 DNA reads as TGTGCCAGCAGCAGAGCAACCCGATCCTACGAGCAGTACTTC.

The chain employs TRBV15 and TRBJ2-7, with TRBD2 identical over 10 bases. The CDR3 is 19 amino acids. Per the germline V gene, CDR1 is LNHNV and CDR2 is YYDKDF (reference sequence). Germline trimming cut 1 base from V and 4 bases from J; bases unmatched to any gene: 16. The CDR3 spells CATSRGAGGLFEERYEQYF. CDR3 bases: TGTGCCACCAGCAGAGGAGCGGGGGGGCTATTTGAAGAGCGGTACGAGCAGTACTTC.

A single count supports this clone. The CDR3 DNA sequence: TGCGCCAGCAGCCAATCCCAGGACTACTACGAGCAGTACTTC. Protein: CASSQSQDYYEQYF. This chain joins TRBV4-3 and TRBJ2-7, with a possible D match to TRBD2 (6 bases). The length of the CDR3 is 14 residues. The germline V and J ends were trimmed by 2 bases and 3 bases, with 11 bases remaining between them. The germline V gene has CDR1 LGHNA and CDR2 YSLEER.

The chain joins TRBV21-1 to TRBJ2-1; the table's D gene call, TRBD1, was not cross checked with the DNA. TRBV21-1 is listed as a pseudogene. CDR3 length equals 16 residues. CDR3 residues: CASSPKGQGARNEQFF. In nucleotides, the CDR3 is TGTGCCAGCAGCCCCAAGGGACAGGGGGCTCGGAATGAGCAGTTCTTC.

V usage is TRBV5-8 and J usage is TRBJ2-1; 7 bases are a match to TRBD2. The V and J ends lost 2 bases and 2 bases, in that order; junction bases with no gene match: 10. The CDR3 has 17 residues. Germline-derived CDR1 and CDR2 are SGHTS and YDEGEE. The CDR3 here is CASSLARESITYNEQFF. CDR3 coding DNA: TGTGCCAGCAGCTTAGCGCGGGAGAGTATCACCTACAATGAGCAGTTCTTC.

The rearrangement links TRBV5-6 to TRBJ2-1; the D gene is possibly TRBD2 (5 bases). Germline loops: CDR1 SGHDT, CDR2 YYEEEE. CDR3 length equals 12 residues. V was clipped by 0 bases and J by 9 bases, with 7 bases between them. CDR3 sequence: CASSLVRGEQFF. In nucleotides, the CDR3 is TGTGCCAGCAGCTTGGTTCGGGGTGAGCAGTTCTTC.

V and J are TRBV7-2 and TRBJ2-3, with 13 bases lining up with TRBD2. The CDR3 spans 16 residues. Germline trimming cut 5 bases from V and 6 bases from J; bases unmatched to any gene: 8. Germline assignment: CDR1 SGHTA and CDR2 FQGNSA. The CDR3 sequence is CASSLTSGGAADTQYF. In DNA form, the CDR3 reads TGTGCCAGCAGCCTAACTAGCGGGGGGGCAGCCGATACGCAGTATTTT.